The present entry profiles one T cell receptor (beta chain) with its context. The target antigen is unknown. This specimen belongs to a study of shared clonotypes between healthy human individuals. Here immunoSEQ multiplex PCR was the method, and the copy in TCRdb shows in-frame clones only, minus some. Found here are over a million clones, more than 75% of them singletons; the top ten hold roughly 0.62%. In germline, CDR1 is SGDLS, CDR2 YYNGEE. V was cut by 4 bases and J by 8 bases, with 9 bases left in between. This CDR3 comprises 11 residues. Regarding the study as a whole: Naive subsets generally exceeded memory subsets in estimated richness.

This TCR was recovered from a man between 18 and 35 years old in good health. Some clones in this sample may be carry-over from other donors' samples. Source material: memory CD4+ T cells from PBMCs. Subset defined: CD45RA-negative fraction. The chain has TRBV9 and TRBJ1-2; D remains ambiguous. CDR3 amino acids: CASSIPRGYTF. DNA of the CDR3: TGTGCCAGCAGCATCCCAAGGGGCTACACCTTC.